This entry lists 26 T cell receptor beta chains sequenced from one sample in a study of STAT5B mutations in CD4+ large granular lymphocyte leukemia. Using immunoSEQ multiplex PCR, the repertoire was profiled, and TCRdb retains in-frame clones only, with some absent. Here the sample spans around 30,000 clones, more than 70% being singletons. Source material: CD4+ T cells from blood buffy coats. The receptors stem from a human donor in good health.

V gene TRBV27 combines with J gene TRBJ2-1; D possibly corresponds to TRBD1 (6 bases). The CDR3 runs 13 residues. V gave up 5 bases and J gave up 8 bases, with 13 bases separating them. CDR1 is MNHEY, CDR2 SMNVEV, per germline (reference sequence). The CDR3: CASSRTGIYEQFF. DNA of the CDR3: TGTGCCAGCAGTCGTACAGGGATCTATGAGCAGTTCTTC.

The chain joins TRBV28 to TRBJ2-7; D unresolved. Germline CDR1 MDHEN, CDR2 SYDVKM. Deletions cut 4 bases from V and 2 bases from J, with 3 bases between. The CDR3 covers 11 residues. CDR3 bases: TGTGCCAGCAGTTCCACCTACGAGCAGTACTTC. This gives the protein CASSSTYEQYF.

The chain recombines TRBV5-1 with TRBJ2-3, with 9 bases that match TRBD2. CDR3 length equals 15 residues. The V and J ends lost 0 bases and 5 bases, in that order; junction bases with no gene match: 4. The germline gives CDR1 SGHRS, CDR2 YFSETQ. In nucleotides, the CDR3 is TGCGCCAGCAGCTTGGGCGGGAGGGCCGGAGATACGCAGTATTTT. Translation: CASSLGGRAGDTQYF.

V usage is TRBV6-5 and J usage is TRBJ2-2; D is unresolved. In germline, CDR1 is MNHEY, CDR2 SVGAGI. The CDR3 spans 16 residues. V lost 4 bases and J lost 4, with 16 bases in between. CDR3 in amino acids: CASSSILVSSTGELFF. DNA for the CDR3: TGTGCCAGCAGTTCAATCCTCGTAAGCTCCACCGGGGAGCTGTTTTTT.

The chain recombines TRBV7-9 with TRBJ2-1; D not resolved. The germline V gene encodes CDR1 SEHNR and CDR2 FQNEAQ (reference sequence). Trimming left V 1 base short and J 7 bases short, with 8 bases between. The CDR3 is 13 amino acids. Written as DNA, the CDR3 is TGTGCCAGCAGCTTAGAGGCCAGGAATGAGCAGTTCTTC. It specifies CASSLEARNEQFF.

This clone occurred a few times. The chain couples TRBV9 to TRBJ2-7, with D possibly matching TRBD1 (6 bases). CDR1 SGDLS and CDR2 YYNGEE come from the germline V gene. V lost 2 bases and J 2 bases, leaving 8 bases between the germline ends. The CDR3 covers 13 residues. CDR3 protein: CASSVTGTYEQYF. DNA for the CDR3: TGTGCCAGCAGCGTCACAGGGACCTACGAGCAGTACTTC.

The table lists this clone with a count of one. The CDR3 nucleotides read TGTGCCAGCAGCTTGCAGAAGACAGGGTTACGGGAGACCCAGTACTTC. Encoded protein: CASSLQKTGLRETQYF. This chain joins TRBV7-9 and TRBJ2-5, with 7 bases identical to TRBD1. Losses at the gene ends were 3 bases for V and 5 bases for J; bases not matched to a gene: 12. This CDR3 is 16 amino acids long. From germline, CDR1 is SEHNR and CDR2 FQNEAQ (reference sequence). Complete variable domain (other parts from reference TRBV7-9 and TRBJ2-5): DTGVSQNPRHKITKRGQNVTFRCDPISEHNRLYWYRQTLGQGPEFLTYFQNEAQLEKSRLLSDRFSAERPKGSFSTLEIQRTEQGDSAMYLCASSLQKTGLRETQYFGPGTRLLVL.

This clone is a singleton in its sample. The V and J genes are TRBV5-1 and TRBJ2-2; D could derive from TRBD1 or TRBD2 (5 bases each). This CDR3 has 16 residues. V dropped 4 bases and J dropped 5 bases, with 18 bases sitting between them. The germline gives CDR1 SGHRS, CDR2 YFSETQ. CDR3 region: CASSPSGRSGTGELFF. The CDR3 DNA reads as TGCGCCAGCAGCCCGTCGGGACGGTCGGGGACCGGGGAGCTGTTTTTT.

The chain uses TRBV19 and TRBJ2-1; D is perhaps TRBD1 (6 bases). The V end was cut by 7 bases, the J end by 1 base, with 11 bases between. CDR3 size: 14 residues. Looked up from germline, CDR1 is LNHDA and CDR2 is SQIVND (reference sequence). This CDR3 reads CASKGQGSYNEQFF. CDR3 coding DNA: TGTGCCAGTAAGGGGCAGGGGTCCTACAATGAGCAGTTCTTC.

Only a few counts were recorded for this clone. The rearrangement uses TRBV5-1 and TRBJ2-7; tentative D call: TRBD1 (5 bases). V was shortened by 1 base and J by 3 bases, with 11 bases between the two germline ends. This CDR3 has 14 amino acids. In germline, CDR1 is SGHRS, CDR2 YFSETQ. The CDR3 protein is CASSLLQDGYEQYF. The CDR3 bases are TGCGCCAGCAGCTTGTTACAGGATGGCTACGAGCAGTACTTC.

The V gene is TRBV7-9, the J gene TRBJ2-5, with a tentative D call TRBD2 (5 bases). The CDR3 loop spans 16 amino acids. V shed 1 base and J shed 4 bases, with 16 bases lying between them. Germline V gives CDR1 SEHNR, CDR2 FQNEAQ (reference sequence). Here the CDR3 reads CASSLGGLAARETQYF. The CDR3 DNA is TGTGCCAGCAGCTTAGGTGGGCTAGCCGCCCGAGAGACCCAGTACTTC. Drawing the rest from reference TRBV7-9 and TRBJ2-5, the complete variable domain is DTGVSQNPRHKITKRGQNVTFRCDPISEHNRLYWYRQTLGQGPEFLTYFQNEAQLEKSRLLSDRFSAERPKGSFSTLEIQRTEQGDSAMYLCASSLGGLAARETQYFGPGTRLLVL.

This chain joins TRBV4-2 and TRBJ2-7; a weak D match, TRBD2 (6 bases). V gave up 4 bases and J gave up 5 bases, with 24 bases separating them. The length of the CDR3 is 17 residues. Germline V CDR1 and CDR2: LGHNA, YNFKEQ. The CDR3 coding sequence is TGTGCCAGCAGCCCTTATACGGGACTTAACTCCCCCCACGAGCAGTACTTC. This gives the protein CASSPYTGLNSPHEQYF.

This chain joins TRBV5-1 and TRBJ2-3, with 14 bases fitting TRBD2. The ends lost 0 bases at V and 1 base at J; junction bases unmatched: 1. Per germline, CDR1 SGHRS and CDR2 YFSETQ. The CDR3 extends over 17 amino acids. CDR3 residues: CASSLGLAGGGTDTQYF. In nucleotides, the CDR3 is TGCGCCAGCAGCTTGGGACTAGCGGGAGGGGGCACAGATACGCAGTATTTT.

The table lists this clone with a few counts. The chain joins TRBV19 to TRBJ2-2; 8 bases match TRBD2. Per the germline V gene, CDR1 is LNHDA and CDR2 is SQIVND (reference sequence). With V trimmed by 4 bases and J by 7 bases, 8 bases remained unmatched. CDR3 length: 15 amino acids. CDR3 protein: CASSTLSGRIGELFF. The CDR3 DNA sequence: TGTGCCAGTAGTACCCTCAGCGGGAGAATCGGGGAGCTGTTTTTT.

The chain is built from TRBV20-1 and TRBJ1-2; 9 bases fit TRBD1. Trimming cost V 5 bases and J 11 bases; bases outside gene matches: 0. Germline values: CDR1 DFQATT, CDR2 SNEGSKA (reference sequence). CDR3 size: 9 residues. The CDR3 bases are TGCAGTGCTGGACAGGGGTACACCTTC. It encodes CSAGQGYTF.

This clone has just one count. The rearrangement joins TRBV2 to TRBJ1-4; D remains unclear. The CDR3 totals 16 residues. V lost 6 bases and J lost 0, with 14 bases in between. The germline V gene encodes CDR1 SNHLY and CDR2 FYNNEI. CDR3 sequence (DNA): TGTGCCAGCAGGAAGGGTTGGGGAGCAACTAATGAAAAACTGTTTTTT. Translated: CASRKGWGATNEKLFF.

This clone has a single count. This sequence joins TRBV6-5 and TRBJ1-4; D gene unclear. The CDR3 runs 15 residues. The germline V and J ends were trimmed by 2 bases and 4 bases, with 11 bases remaining between them. CDR1 is MNHEY and CDR2 is SVGAGI in the germline V gene. The CDR3 nucleotides are TGTGCCAGCAGTTACAAAGGGCGGAATAATGAAAAACTGTTTTTT. The encoded protein is CASSYKGRNNEKLFF.

This clone was found a few times. The J gene is TRBJ1-1, the V gene TRBV7-2, with 8 bases fitting TRBD1. The length of the CDR3 is 14 residues. Germline lookup yields CDR1 SGHTA and CDR2 FQGNSA. The ends lost 5 bases at V and 11 bases at J; junction bases unmatched: 13. CDR3 in amino acids: CASSRHGQGAEAFF. Here the CDR3 DNA reads TGTGCCAGCAGCCGGCATGGACAGGGAGCCGAGGCTTTCTTT.

J is TRBJ1-2 and V is TRBV20-1; D unresolved. V lost 6 bases and J lost 7, with 12 bases in between. Germline lookup yields CDR1 DFQATT and CDR2 SNEGSKA (reference sequence). CDR3 size: 11 residues. The CDR3 region has the DNA TGCAGTGCAGACACAGTGGGTGGCTACACCTTC. Translated: CSADTVGGYTF.

This rearrangement joins TRBV5-3 to TRBJ2-5; 7 nucleotides line up with TRBD2. TRBV5-3 is filed as an ORF, its function uncertain. J lost 4 bases, V lost 2 bases, and 14 bases had no gene match. There are 17 residues in the CDR3. CDR3 amino acids: CARSFRSGGRWGETQYF. CDR3 DNA sequence: TGTGCCAGAAGCTTCCGCTCTGGCGGGAGATGGGGAGAGACCCAGTACTTC.

The rearrangement joins TRBV7-2 to TRBJ2-7, with D unclear. The length of the CDR3 is 15 residues. Looked up from germline, CDR1 is SGHTA and CDR2 is FQGNSA. V dropped 1 base and J dropped 3 bases, with 13 bases sitting between them. The CDR3 region has the DNA TGTGCCAGCAGCTTAGATCGACAAACCCTCTACGAGCAGTACTTC. Its protein product is CASSLDRQTLYEQYF.

The chain recombines TRBV11-3 with TRBJ1-4; 11 bases are a match to TRBD1. The CDR3 length is 17 residues. After removal of 5 bases from V and 1 base from J, the junction contained 6 bases not matched to a gene. Germline lookup yields CDR1 SGHNT and CDR2 YENEEA. The CDR3 is CASSPWDRGGTNEKLFF. Written as DNA, the CDR3 is TGTGCCAGCAGCCCGTGGGACAGGGGGGGAACTAATGAAAAACTGTTTTTT.

This clone came up once. The genes are TRBV7-8 and TRBJ1-5; D gene ambiguous. V lost 5 bases and J lost 0, with 11 bases in between. There are 15 residues in the CDR3. In germline, CDR1 is SGHVS, CDR2 FQNEAQ. CDR3 loop: CASSLDPTSNQPQHF. In DNA, the CDR3 is TGTGCCAGCAGCCTCGACCCGACTAGCAATCAGCCCCAGCATTTT.

This chain joins TRBV7-2 and TRBJ2-1; 10 bases match TRBD2. V was clipped by 4 bases and J by 7 bases; unmatched bases: 4. This CDR3 has 14 residues. Germline CDR1 reads SGHTA; CDR2 reads FQGNSA. CDR3 DNA: TGTGCCAGCAGCTCGGGACTAGCGCCTAATGAGCAGTTCTTC. This encodes CASSSGLAPNEQFF.

The V and J genes are TRBV27 and TRBJ2-7; D tentatively reads TRBD1 or TRBD2 (5 bases each). CDR3 length: 14 amino acids. Trimming cost V 6 bases and J 6 bases, with 18 bases left between them. Per the germline V gene, CDR1 is MNHEY and CDR2 is SMNVEV (reference sequence). In DNA, the CDR3 is TGTGCCAGCAGCCTGGGACCCACGGTAGGCGAGCAGTACTTC. Encoded protein: CASSLGPTVGEQYF.

The chain joins TRBV9 to TRBJ2-2; the match to TRBD2 covers 13 bases. The V segment lost 0 bases and the J segment 9 bases; nucleotides outside the gene matches: 8. The CDR3 covers 17 residues. Germline V gene lookup returns CDR1 SGDLS and CDR2 YYNGEE. The CDR3 DNA reads TGTGCCAGCAGCGTAGCGGAGGGACTAGCGGGAATTTGGGAGCTGTTTTTT. It yields the protein CASSVAEGLAGIWELFF.